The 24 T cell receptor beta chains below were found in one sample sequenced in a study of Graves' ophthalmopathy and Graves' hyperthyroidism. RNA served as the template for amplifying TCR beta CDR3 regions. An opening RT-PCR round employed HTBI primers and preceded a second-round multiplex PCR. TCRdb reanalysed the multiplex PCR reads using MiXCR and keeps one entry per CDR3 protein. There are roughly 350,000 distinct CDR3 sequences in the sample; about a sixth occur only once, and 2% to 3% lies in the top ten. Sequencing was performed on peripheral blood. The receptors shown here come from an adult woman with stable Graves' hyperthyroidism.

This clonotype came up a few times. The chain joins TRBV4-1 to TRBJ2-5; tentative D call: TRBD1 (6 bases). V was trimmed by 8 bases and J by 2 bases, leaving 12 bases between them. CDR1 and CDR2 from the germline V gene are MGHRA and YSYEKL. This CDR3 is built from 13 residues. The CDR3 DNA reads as TGCGCCAGCGGACGGGACACACAAGAGACCCAGTACTTC. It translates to CASGRDTQETQYF.

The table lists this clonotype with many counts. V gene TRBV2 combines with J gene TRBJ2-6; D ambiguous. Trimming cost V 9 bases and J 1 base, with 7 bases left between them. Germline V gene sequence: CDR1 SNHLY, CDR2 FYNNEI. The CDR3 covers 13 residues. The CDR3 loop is CARRTSGANVLTF. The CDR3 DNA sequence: TGTGCCAGACGGACGTCTGGGGCCAACGTCCTGACTTTC.

The CDR3, as DNA: TGTGCCAGCAGCGTAGCTACGGGCGGGGAGCTGTTTTTT. Protein: CASSVATGGELFF. The chain joins TRBV9 to TRBJ2-2; no clear D. V shed 0 bases and J shed 7 bases, with 7 bases lying between them. CDR1 is SGDLS, CDR2 YYNGEE, per germline. CDR3 length equals 13 residues.

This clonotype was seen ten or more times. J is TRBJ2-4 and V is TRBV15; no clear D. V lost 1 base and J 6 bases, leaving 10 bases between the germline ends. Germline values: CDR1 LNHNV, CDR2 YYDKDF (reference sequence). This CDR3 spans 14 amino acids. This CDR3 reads CATSRAGYGNIQYF. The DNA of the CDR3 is TGTGCCACCAGCAGAGCTGGGTATGGAAACATTCAGTACTTC.

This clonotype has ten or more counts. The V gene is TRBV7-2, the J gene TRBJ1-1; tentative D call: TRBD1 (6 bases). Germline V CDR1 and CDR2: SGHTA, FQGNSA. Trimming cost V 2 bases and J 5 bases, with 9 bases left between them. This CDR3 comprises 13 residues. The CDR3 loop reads CASSLQGSTEAFF. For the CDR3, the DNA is TGTGCCAGCAGCTTACAGGGGAGTACTGAAGCTTTCTTT.

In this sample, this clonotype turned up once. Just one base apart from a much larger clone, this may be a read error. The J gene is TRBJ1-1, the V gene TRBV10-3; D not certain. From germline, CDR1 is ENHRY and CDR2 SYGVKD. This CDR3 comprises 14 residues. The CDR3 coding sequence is TGTGCCATCAGTGAGATGGAGAGGAACGCTGAAGCTTTCTTT. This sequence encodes CAISEMERNAEAFF.

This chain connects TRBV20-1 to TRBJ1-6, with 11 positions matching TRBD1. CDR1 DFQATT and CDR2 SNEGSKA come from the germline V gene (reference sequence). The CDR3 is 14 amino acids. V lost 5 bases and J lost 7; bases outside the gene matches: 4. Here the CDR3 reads CSARTGGGNSPLHF. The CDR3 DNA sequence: TGCAGTGCTCGGACAGGGGGCGGAAATTCACCCCTCCACTTT.

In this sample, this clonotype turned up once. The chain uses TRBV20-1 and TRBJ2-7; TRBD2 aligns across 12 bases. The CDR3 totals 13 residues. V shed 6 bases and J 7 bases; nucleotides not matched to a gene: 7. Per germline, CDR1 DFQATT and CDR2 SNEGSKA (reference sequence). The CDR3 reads CSAPTSGRREQYF. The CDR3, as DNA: TGCAGTGCCCCCACTAGCGGGAGGCGGGAGCAGTACTTC.

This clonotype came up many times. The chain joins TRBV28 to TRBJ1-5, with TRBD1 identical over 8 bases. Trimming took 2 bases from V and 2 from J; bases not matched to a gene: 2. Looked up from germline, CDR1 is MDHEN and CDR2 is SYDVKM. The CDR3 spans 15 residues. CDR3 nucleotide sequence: TGTGCCAGCAGTTTACACAGGGGGGGCAATCAGCCCCAGCATTTT. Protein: CASSLHRGGNQPQHF. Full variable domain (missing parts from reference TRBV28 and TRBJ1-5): DVKVTQSSRYLVKRTGEKVFLECVQDMDHENMFWYRQDPGLGLRLIYFSYDVKMKEKGDIPEGYSVSREKKERFSLILESASTNQTSMYLCASSLHRGGNQPQHFGDGTRLSIL.

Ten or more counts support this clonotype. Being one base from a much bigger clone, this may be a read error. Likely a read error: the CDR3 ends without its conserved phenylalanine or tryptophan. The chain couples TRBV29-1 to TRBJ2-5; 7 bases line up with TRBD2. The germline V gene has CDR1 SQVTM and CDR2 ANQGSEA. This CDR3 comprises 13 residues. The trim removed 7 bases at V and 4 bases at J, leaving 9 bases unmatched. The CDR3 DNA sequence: TGCAGCGCCATTCGGATAGCGGGAGAGACCCAGTACCTC. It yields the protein CSAIRIAGETQYL.

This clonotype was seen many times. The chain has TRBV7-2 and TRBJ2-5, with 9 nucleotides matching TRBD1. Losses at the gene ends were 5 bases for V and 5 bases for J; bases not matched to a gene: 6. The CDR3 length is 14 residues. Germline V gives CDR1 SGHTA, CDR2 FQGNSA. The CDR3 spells CASSPRTGDETQYF. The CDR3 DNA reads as TGTGCCAGCAGCCCCCGGACAGGGGATGAGACCCAGTACTTC.

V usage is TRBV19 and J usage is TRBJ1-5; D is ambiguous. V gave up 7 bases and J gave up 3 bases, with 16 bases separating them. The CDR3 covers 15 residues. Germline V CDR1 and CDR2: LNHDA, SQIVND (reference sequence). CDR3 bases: TGTGCCAGTACCCTGGTAAAAGCCCTCAATCAGCCCCAGCATTTT. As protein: CASTLVKALNQPQHF.

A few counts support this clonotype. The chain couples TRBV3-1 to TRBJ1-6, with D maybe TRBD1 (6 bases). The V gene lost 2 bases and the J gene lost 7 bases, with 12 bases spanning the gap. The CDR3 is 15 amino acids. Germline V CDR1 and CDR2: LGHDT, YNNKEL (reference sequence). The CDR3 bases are TGTGCCAGCAGCCAACGGGGGCCGGAGAATTCACCCCTCCACTTT. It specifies CASSQRGPENSPLHF.

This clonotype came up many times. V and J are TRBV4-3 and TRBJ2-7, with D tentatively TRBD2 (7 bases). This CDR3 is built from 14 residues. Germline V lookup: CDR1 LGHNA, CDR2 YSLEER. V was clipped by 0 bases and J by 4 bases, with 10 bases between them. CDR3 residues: CASSQEGRGYEQYF. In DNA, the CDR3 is TGCGCCAGCAGCCAAGAGGGGAGGGGGTACGAGCAGTACTTC.

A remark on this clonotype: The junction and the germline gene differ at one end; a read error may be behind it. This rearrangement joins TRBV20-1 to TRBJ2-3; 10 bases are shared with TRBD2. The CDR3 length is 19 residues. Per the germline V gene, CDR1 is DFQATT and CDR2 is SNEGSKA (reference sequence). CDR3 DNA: TGCAGTGCCAGAGTATCGAGATTAAAGCGGGAGGGCCCCACAGATACGCAGTATTTT. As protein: CSARVSRLKREGPTDTQYF.

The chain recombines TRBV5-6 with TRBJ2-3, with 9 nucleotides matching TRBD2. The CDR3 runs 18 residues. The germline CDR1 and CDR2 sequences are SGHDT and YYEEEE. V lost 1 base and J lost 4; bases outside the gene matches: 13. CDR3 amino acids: CASSLTTIASGIADTQYF. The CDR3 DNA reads TGTGCCAGCAGCTTGACGACGATTGCTAGCGGGATCGCAGATACGCAGTATTTT.

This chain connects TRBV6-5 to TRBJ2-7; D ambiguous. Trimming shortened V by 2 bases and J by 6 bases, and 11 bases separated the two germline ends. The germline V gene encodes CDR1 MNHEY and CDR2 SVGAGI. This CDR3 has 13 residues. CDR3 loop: CASSYGRIGEQYF. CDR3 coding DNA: TGTGCCAGCAGTTACGGGCGGATCGGCGAGCAGTACTTC.

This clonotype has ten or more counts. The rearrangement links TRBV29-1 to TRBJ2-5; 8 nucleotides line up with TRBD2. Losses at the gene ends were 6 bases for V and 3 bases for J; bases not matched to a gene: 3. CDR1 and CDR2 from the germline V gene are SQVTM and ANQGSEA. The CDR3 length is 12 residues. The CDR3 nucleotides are TGCAGCGTAAGAGCGGGAGAAGAGACCCAGTACTTC. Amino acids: CSVRAGEETQYF.

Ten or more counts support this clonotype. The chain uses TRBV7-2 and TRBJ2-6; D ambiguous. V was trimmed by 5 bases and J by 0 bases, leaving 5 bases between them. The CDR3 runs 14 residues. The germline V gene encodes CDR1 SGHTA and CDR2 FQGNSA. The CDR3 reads CASSASSGANVLTF. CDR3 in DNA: TGTGCCAGCAGCGCAAGCTCTGGGGCCAACGTCCTGACTTTC.

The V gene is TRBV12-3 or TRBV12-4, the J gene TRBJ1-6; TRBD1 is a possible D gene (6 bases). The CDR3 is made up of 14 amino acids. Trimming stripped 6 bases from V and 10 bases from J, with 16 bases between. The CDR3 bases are TGTGCCAGCAGGCTCCCGGGGGCCCAATCACCCCTCCACTTT. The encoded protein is CASRLPGAQSPLHF.

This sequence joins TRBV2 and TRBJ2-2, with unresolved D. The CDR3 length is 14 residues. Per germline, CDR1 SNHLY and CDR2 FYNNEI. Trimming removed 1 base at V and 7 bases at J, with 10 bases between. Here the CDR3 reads CASSEGLVGGELFF. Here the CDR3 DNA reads TGTGCCAGCAGTGAAGGCCTGGTTGGCGGGGAGCTGTTTTTT.

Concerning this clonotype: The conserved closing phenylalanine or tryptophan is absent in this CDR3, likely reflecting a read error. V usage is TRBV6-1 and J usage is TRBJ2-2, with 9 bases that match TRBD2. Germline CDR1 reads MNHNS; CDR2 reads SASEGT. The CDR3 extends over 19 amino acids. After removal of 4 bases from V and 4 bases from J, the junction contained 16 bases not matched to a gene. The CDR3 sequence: CASSGRTVGRTSATGELFV. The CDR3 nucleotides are TGTGCCAGCAGTGGTCGGACAGTCGGCCGGACTAGCGCCACCGGGGAGCTGTTTGTG.

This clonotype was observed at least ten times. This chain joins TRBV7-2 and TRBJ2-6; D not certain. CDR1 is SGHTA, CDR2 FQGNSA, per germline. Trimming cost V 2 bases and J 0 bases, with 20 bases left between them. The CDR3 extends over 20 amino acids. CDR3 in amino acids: CASSLRRDGQASSGANVLTF. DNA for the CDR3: TGTGCCAGCAGCTTACGACGTGACGGGCAGGCTAGCTCTGGGGCCAACGTCCTGACTTTC.

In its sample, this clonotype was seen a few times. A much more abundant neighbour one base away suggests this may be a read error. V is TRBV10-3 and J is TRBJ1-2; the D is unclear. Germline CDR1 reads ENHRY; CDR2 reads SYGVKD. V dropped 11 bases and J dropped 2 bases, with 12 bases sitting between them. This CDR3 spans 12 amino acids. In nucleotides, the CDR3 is TGTGCCTCTGAGCAGGCCAACTATGGCTACACCTTC. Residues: CASEQANYGYTF.